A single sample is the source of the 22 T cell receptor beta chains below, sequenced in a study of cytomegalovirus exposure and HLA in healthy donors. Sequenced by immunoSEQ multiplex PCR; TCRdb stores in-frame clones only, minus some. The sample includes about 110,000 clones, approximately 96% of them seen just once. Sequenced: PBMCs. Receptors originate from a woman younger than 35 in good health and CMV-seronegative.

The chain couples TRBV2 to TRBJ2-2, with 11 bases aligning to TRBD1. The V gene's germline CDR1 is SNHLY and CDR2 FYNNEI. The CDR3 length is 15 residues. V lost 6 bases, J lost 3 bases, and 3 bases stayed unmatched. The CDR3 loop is CASREGQGDTGELFF. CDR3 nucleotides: TGTGCCAGCAGAGAGGGACAGGGGGACACCGGGGAGCTGTTTTTT.

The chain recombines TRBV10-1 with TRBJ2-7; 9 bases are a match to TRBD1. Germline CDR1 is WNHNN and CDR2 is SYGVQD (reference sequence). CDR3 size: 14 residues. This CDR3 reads CAGTGSFSTYEQYF. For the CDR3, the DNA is TGCGCAGGGACAGGGTCCTTTTCCACCTACGAGCAGTACTTC.

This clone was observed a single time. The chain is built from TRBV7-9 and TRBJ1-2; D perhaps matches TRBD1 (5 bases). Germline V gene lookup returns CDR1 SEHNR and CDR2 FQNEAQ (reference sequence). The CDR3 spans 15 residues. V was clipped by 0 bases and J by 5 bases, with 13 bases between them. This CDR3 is CASSLAGSGGYGYTF. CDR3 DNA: TGTGCCAGCAGCTTAGCAGGGTCCGGGGGATATGGCTACACCTTC.

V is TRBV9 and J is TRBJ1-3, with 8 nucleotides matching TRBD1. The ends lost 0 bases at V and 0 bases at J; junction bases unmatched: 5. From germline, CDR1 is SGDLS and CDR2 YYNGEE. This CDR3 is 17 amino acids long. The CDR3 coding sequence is TGTGCCAGCAGCGTAGCCCCCACAGGGGGCTCTGGAAACACCATATATTTT. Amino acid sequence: CASSVAPTGGSGNTIYF.

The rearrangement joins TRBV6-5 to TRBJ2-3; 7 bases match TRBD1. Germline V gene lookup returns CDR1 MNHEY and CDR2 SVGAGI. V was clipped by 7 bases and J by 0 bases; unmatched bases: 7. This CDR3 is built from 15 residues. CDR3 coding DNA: TGTGCCAGCACCCAAGGGACAGTTAGCACAGATACGCAGTATTTT. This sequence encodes CASTQGTVSTDTQYF.

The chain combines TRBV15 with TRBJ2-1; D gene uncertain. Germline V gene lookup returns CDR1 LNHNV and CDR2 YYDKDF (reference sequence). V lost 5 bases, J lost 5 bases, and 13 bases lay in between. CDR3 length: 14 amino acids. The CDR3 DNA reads TGTGCCACCAGCTGGCAGGAAGCCAACAATGAGCAGTTCTTC. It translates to CATSWQEANNEQFF.

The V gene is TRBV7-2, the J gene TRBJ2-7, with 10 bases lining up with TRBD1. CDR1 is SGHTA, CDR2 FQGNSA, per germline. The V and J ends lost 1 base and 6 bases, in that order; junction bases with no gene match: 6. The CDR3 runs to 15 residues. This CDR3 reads CASSLVGTGVLEQYF. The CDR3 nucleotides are TGTGCCAGCAGCTTAGTAGGGACAGGGGTCCTCGAGCAGTACTTC.

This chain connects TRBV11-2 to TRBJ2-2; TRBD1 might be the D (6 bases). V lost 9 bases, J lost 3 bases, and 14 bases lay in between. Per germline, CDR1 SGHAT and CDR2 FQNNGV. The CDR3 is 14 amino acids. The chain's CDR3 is CASAPQGHTGELFF. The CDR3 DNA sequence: TGTGCCAGTGCCCCACAGGGACACACCGGGGAGCTGTTTTTT.

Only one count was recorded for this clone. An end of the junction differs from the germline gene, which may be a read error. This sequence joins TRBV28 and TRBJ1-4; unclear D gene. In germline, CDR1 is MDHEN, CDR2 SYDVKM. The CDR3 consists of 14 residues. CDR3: CATFGSAGFNVRVF. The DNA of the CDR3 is TGTGCCACCTTCGGGTCAGCGGGATTCAACGTTCGAGTTTTT.

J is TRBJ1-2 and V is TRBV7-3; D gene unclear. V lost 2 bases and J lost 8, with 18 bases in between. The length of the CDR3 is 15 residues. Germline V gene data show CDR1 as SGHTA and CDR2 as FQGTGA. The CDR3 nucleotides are TGTGCCAGCAGCTTATTGGGCCCCACCGATGGAGGCTACACCTTC. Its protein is CASSLLGPTDGGYTF.

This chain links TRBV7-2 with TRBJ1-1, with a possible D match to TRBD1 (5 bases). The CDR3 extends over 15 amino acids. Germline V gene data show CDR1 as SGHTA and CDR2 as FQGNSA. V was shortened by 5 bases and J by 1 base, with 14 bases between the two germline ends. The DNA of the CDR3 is TGTGCCAGCAGCCACAGGCGGGGGACGAACACTGAAGCTTTCTTT. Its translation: CASSHRRGTNTEAFF. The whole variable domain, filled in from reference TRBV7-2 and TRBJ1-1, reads GAGVSQSPSNKVTEKGKDVELRCDPISGHTALYWYRQSLGQGLEFLIYFQGNSAPDKSGLPSDRFSAERTGGSVSTLTIQRTQQEDSAVYLCASSHRRGTNTEAFFGQGTRLTVV.

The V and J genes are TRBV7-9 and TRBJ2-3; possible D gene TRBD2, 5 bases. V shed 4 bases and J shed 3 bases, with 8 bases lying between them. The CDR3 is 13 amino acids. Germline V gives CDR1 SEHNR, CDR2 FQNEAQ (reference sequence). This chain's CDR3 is CASSYPGTDTQYF. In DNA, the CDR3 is TGTGCCAGCAGCTATCCGGGGACAGATACGCAGTATTTT.

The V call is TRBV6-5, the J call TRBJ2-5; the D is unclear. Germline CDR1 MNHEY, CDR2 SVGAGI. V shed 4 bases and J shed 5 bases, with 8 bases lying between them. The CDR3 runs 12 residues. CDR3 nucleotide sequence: TGTGCCAGCAGTTCCGACTGGGAGACCCAGTACTTC. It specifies CASSSDWETQYF.

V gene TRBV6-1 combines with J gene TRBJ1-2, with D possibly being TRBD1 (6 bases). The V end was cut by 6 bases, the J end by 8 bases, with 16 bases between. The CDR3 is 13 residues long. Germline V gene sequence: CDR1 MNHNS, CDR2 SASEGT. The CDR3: CASRLDSPLGYTF. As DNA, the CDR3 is TGTGCCAGCAGGCTGGACAGTCCTTTGGGCTACACCTTC.

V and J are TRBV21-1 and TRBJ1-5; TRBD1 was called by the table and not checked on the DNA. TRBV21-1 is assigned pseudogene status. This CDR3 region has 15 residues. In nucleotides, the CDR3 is TGTGCCAGCAGCAAAGGTGGACAGGACAATCAGCCCCAGCATTTT. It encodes CASSKGGQDNQPQHF.

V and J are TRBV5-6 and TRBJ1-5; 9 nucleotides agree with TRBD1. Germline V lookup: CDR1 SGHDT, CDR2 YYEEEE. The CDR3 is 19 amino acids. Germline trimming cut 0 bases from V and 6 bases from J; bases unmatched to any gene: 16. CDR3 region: CASSLAGTGKIYGGQPQHF. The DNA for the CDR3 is TGTGCCAGCAGCTTGGCAGGGACAGGGAAAATCTACGGGGGTCAGCCCCAGCATTTT.

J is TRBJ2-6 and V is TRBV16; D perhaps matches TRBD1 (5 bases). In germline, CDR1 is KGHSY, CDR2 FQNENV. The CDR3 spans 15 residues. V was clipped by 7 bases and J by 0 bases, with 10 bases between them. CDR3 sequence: CASNTDSSGANVLTF. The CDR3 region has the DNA TGTGCCAGCAATACAGACAGCTCTGGGGCCAACGTCCTGACTTTC.

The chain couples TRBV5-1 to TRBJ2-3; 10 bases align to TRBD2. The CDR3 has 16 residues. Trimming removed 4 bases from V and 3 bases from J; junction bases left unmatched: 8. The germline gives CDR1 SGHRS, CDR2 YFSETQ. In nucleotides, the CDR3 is TGCGCCAGCAGCGACCCTAGCGGGGGAGGGACAGATACGCAGTATTTT. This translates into CASSDPSGGGTDTQYF.

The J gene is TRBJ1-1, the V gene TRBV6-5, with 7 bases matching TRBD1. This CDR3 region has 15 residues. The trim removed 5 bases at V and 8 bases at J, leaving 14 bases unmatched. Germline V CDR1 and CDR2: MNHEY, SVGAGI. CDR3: CASSLDRVGAFEAFF. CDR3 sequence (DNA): TGTGCCAGCAGTCTCGACAGGGTTGGGGCTTTCGAAGCTTTCTTT.

CDR3 in DNA: TGCGCCAGCAGCAGGGAGGGACAGGCGGGCGAAAAACTGTTTTTT. It yields the protein CASSREGQAGEKLFF. This chain connects TRBV5-1 to TRBJ1-4; TRBD1 agrees at 8 bases. J was trimmed by 8 bases and V by 4 bases; bases with no gene match: 10. The CDR3 runs to 15 residues. Germline V gives CDR1 SGHRS, CDR2 YFSETQ.

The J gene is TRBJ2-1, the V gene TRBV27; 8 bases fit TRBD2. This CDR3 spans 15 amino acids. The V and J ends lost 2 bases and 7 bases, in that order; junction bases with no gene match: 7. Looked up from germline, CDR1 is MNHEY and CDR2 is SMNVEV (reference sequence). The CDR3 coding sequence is TGTGCCAGCAGTTTACTGGCGGGGGGAGGGAATGAGCAGTTCTTC. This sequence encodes CASSLLAGGGNEQFF.

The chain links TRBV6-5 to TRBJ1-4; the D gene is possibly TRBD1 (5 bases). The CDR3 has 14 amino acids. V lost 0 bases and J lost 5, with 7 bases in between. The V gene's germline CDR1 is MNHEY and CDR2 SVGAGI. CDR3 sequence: CASSYSSGNEKLFF. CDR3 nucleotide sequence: TGTGCCAGCAGTTACTCGTCAGGGAATGAAAAACTGTTTTTT.